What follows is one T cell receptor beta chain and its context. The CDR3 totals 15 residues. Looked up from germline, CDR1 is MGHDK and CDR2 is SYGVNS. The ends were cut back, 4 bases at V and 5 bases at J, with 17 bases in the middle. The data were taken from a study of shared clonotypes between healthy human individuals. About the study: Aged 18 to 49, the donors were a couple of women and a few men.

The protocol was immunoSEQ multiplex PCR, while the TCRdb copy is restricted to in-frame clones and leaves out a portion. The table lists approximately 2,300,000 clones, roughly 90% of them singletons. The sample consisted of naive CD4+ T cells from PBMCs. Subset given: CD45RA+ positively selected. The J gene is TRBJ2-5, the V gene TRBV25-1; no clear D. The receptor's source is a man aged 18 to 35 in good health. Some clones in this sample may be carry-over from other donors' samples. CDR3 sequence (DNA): TGTGCCAGCAGTGTATACGGCTTGCAAAGCGAGACCCAGTACTTC. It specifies CASSVYGLQSETQYF. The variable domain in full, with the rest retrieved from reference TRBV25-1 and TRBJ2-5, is EADIYQTPRYLVIGTGKKITLECSQTMGHDKMYWYQQDPGMELHLIHYSYGVNSTEKGDLSSESTVSRIRTEHFPLTLESARPSHTSQYLCASSVYGLQSETQYFGPGTRLLVL.